This T cell receptor (beta chain) is from a study of CD4 T cells in relation to SARS-CoV-2 and coronaviruses. The CDR3 spans 9 residues. Looked up from germline, CDR1 is LNHNV and CDR2 is YYDKDF (reference sequence). With 7 bases removed from V and 6 bases from J, the gap between germline ends came to 4 bases. This clone has more than one count but fewer than ten. The antigen remains unidentified. CD4+ T cells from unexposed donors were obtained before the COVID-19 pandemic (2011-2018). Isolation of CD4+ T cells took place after roughly nine days in culture. TCRdb's table, derived via immunoSEQ multiplex PCR, lists solely in-frame clones and lacks some. The sample includes about 19,000 clones, 60% to 80% of them seen just once.

The sample comprised CD4+ T cells from PBMCs, cultured in vitro. The sequence was obtained from a human donor in good health. The chain employs TRBV15 and TRBJ2-7, with unresolved D. DNA of the CDR3: TGTGCCACCACGTCCGAGCAGTACTTC. Amino acid sequence: CATTSEQYF.